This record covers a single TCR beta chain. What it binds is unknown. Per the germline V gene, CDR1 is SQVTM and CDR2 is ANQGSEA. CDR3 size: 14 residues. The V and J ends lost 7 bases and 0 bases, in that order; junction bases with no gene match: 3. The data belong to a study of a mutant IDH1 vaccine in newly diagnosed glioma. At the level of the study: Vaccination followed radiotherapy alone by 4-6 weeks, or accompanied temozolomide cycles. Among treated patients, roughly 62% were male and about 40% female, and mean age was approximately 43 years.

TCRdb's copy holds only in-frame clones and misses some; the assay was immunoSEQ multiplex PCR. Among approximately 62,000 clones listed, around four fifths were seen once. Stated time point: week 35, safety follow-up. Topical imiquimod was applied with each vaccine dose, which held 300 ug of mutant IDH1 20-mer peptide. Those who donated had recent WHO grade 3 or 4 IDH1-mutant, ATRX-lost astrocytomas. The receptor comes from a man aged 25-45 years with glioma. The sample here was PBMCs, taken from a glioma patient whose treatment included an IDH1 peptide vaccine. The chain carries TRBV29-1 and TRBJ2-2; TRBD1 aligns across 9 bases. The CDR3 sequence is CSAGQGTNTGELFF. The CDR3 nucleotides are TGCAGCGCAGGACAGGGGACGAACACCGGGGAGCTGTTTTTT.